One TCR beta chain is described in this entry. The data belong to a study of blood T cell repertoires in COVID-19. Turning to the study itself: Whether acute or convalescent, the COVID-19 samples came from the United States, Italy and Spain. From T cells, B-cell-depleted T cells, or PBMCs came the material, which was cDNA or gDNA.

Germline V gene lookup returns CDR1 SGHNT and CDR2 YENEEA. The CDR3 is 16 amino acids. Trimming removed 1 base at V and 5 bases at J, with 18 bases between. Original analysis: Reference gene primer amplification gave nucleated cell count estimates. The table came from immunoSEQ multiplex PCR; TCRdb's copy has only in-frame clones and leaves some out. That table is the source of V, J and clone size, and D and trimming were worked out from the DNA. The sample includes tens of thousands of clones, approximately 82% of them seen just once. Sample: peripheral blood. The genes are TRBV11-3 and TRBJ2-7, with a tentative D call TRBD1 (6 bases). This receptor was identified in a human donor in a cohort sampled during active COVID-19. The DNA for the CDR3 is TGTGCCAGCAGCTTAGGACTTTCGGGACCAGGGGACGAGCAGTACTTC. It yields the protein CASSLGLSGPGDEQYF.